Following are 7 T cell receptor beta chains from one sample sequenced in a study of T-cell memory formation after mild COVID-19. TCRdb reanalysed the 5' RACE reads using MiXCR and keeps one entry per CDR3 protein. The sample has under 450,000 distinct CDR3 sequences, under 25% seen once. Input material: PBMCs or a T cell subset sorted from them (not recorded which). The receptors stem from an adult woman who had mild COVID-19 (a few samples of this study predate the infection). Cell type and time point are not known.

The chain joins TRBV30 to TRBJ1-2; D perhaps matches TRBD1 (5 bases). The CDR3 runs 13 residues. Looked up from germline, CDR1 is GTSNPN and CDR2 is SVGIG (reference sequence). V gave up 1 base and J gave up 8 bases, with 14 bases separating them. CDR3 DNA: TGTGCCTGGAGTGCCGGGTGGGGCGACGGCTACACCTTC. Translated: CAWSAGWGDGYTF.

The chain's CDR3 is CATSDFSIAGVSTDTQYF. For the CDR3, the DNA is TGTGCCACCAGTGACTTTTCTATAGCGGGAGTCAGCACAGATACGCAGTATTTT. This sequence joins TRBV24-1 and TRBJ2-3; TRBD2 matches 9 bases. The trim removed 4 bases at V and 0 bases at J, leaving 10 bases unmatched. The CDR3 is made up of 18 amino acids. The germline gives CDR1 KGHDR, CDR2 SFDVKD.

In this sample, this clonotype turned up a few times. The rearrangement uses TRBV12-3 or TRBV12-4 and TRBJ1-3, with D perhaps TRBD1 (5 bases). V lost 7 bases and J lost 9, with 10 bases in between. The CDR3 loop spans 11 amino acids. CDR3 sequence (DNA): TGTGCCAGCACCCCGGGGCGCACCATATATTTT. Encoded protein: CASTPGRTIYF.

The rearrangement joins TRBV11-2 to TRBJ2-1; D unclear. The V end lost 6 bases, the J end lost 0 bases, and 9 bases lay between the germline ends. The CDR3 totals 14 residues. Per germline, CDR1 SGHAT and CDR2 FQNNGV. The CDR3 DNA reads TGTGCCAGCAGAAAGGAGAGCTCCTACAATGAGCAGTTCTTC. Translation gives CASRKESSYNEQFF. Combining the CDR3 with reference TRBV11-2 and TRBJ2-1 gives the whole variable domain EAGVAQSPRYKIIEKRQSVAFWCNPISGHATLYWYQQILGQGPKLLIQFQNNGVVDDSQLPKDRFSAERLKGVDSTLKIQPAKLEDSAVYLCASRKESSYNEQFFGPGTRLTVL.

This clonotype has more than one count but fewer than ten. V gene TRBV7-3 combines with J gene TRBJ2-2, with D perhaps matching TRBD2 (6 bases). The V gene's germline CDR1 is SGHTA and CDR2 FQGTGA. The CDR3 is 15 amino acids. V shed 2 bases and J shed 1 base, with 8 bases lying between them. The CDR3 sequence: CASSLSGENTGELFF. The CDR3 nucleotides are TGTGCCAGCAGCTTATCGGGGGAGAACACCGGGGAGCTGTTTTTT.

This chain joins TRBV5-1 and TRBJ1-2, with D perhaps matching TRBD1 (6 bases). This CDR3 is 18 amino acids long. Germline V gene lookup returns CDR1 SGHRS and CDR2 YFSETQ. Between the trimmed V and J ends, which lost 0 bases and 8 bases, there was a span of 26 bases. The CDR3 sequence is CASSLAGSSPSDSGGYTF. The CDR3 nucleotides read TGCGCCAGCAGCTTGGCCGGAAGTTCCCCATCGGACAGCGGAGGCTACACCTTC.

This clonotype has a handful of counts. The chain employs TRBV9 and TRBJ2-7; D gene unclear. This CDR3 has 14 amino acids. Germline loops: CDR1 SGDLS, CDR2 YYNGEE. V lost 3 bases, J lost 6 bases, and 16 bases lay in between. This chain's CDR3 is CASSEGPGPSEQYF. CDR3 DNA sequence: TGTGCCAGCAGCGAGGGCCCCGGTCCTAGCGAGCAGTACTTC.